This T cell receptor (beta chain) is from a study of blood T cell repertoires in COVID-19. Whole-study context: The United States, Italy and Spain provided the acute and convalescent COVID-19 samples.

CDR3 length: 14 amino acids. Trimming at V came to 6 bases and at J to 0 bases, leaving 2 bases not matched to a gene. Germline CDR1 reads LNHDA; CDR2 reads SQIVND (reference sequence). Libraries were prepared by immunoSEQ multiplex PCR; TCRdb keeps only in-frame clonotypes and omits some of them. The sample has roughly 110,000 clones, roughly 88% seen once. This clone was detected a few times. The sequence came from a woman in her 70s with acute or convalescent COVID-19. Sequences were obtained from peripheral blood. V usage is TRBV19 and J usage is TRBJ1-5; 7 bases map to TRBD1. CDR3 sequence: CASSRTGSNQPQHF. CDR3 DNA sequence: TGTGCCAGTAGCAGGACAGGTAGCAATCAGCCCCAGCATTTT. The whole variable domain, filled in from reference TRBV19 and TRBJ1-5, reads DGGITQSPKYLFRKEGQNVTLSCEQNLNHDAMYWYRQDPGQGLRLIYYSQIVNDFQKGDIAEGYSVSREKKESFPLTVTSAQKNPTAFYLCASSRTGSNQPQHFGDGTRLSIL.